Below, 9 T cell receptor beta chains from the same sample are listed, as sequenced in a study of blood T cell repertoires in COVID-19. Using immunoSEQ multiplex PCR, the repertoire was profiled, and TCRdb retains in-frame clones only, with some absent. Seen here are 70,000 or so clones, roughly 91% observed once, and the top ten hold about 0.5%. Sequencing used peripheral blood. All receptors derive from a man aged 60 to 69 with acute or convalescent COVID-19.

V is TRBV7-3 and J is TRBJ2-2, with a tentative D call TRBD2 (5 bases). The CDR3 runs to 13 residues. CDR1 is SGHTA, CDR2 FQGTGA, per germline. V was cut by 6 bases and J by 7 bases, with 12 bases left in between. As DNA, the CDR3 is TGTGCCAGCAGTTCGGGGAAAGGCGGGGAGCTGTTTTTT. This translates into CASSSGKGGELFF.

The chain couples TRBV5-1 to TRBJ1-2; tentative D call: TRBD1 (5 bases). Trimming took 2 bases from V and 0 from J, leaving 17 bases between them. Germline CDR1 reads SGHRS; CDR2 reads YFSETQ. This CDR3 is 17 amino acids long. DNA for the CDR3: TGCGCCAGCAGCTTCAGGCCGGGGGGGTCAGCTAACTATGGCTACACCTTC. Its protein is CASSFRPGGSANYGYTF.

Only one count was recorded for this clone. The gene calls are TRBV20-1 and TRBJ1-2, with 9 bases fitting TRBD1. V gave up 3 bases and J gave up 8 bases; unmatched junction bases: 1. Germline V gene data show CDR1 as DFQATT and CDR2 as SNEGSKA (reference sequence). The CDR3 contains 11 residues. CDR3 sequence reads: CSARTGGGYTF. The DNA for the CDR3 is TGCAGTGCTAGGACAGGGGGGGGCTACACCTTC.

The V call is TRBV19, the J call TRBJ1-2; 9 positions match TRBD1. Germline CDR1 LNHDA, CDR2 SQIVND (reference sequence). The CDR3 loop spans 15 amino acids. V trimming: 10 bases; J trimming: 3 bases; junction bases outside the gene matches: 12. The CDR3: CATIDRGGRDYGYTF. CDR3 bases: TGTGCCACAATCGACAGGGGGGGAAGAGACTATGGCTACACCTTC.

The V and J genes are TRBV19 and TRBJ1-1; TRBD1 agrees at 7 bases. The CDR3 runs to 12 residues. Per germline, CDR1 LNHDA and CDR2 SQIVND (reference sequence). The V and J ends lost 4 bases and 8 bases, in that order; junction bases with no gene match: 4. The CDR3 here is CASSKWTGEAFF. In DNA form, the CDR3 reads TGTGCCAGTAGTAAGTGGACAGGCGAAGCTTTCTTT.

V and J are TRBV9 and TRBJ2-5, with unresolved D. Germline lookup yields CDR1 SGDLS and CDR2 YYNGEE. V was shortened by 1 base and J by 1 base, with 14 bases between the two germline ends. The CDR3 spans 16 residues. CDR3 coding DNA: TGTGCCAGCAGCGTAACCCCTCAAGCCCTCCAAGAGACCCAGTACTTC. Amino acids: CASSVTPQALQETQYF. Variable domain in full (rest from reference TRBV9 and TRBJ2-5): DSGVTQTPKHLITATGQRVTLRCSPRSGDLSVYWYQQSLDQGLQFLIQYYNGEERAKGNILERFSAQQFPDLHSELNLSSLELGDSALYFCASSVTPQALQETQYFGPGTRLLVL.

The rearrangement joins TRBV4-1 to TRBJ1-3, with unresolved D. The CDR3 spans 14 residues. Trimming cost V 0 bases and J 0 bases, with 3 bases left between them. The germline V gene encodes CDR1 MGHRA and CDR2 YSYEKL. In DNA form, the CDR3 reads TGCGCCAGCAGCCAAGAATACTCTGGAAACACCATATATTTT. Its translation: CASSQEYSGNTIYF.

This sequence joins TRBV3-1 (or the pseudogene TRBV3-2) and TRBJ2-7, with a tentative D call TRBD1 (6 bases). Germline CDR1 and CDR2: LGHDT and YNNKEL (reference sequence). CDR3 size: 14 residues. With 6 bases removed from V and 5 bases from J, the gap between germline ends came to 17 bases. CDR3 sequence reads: CASRNTGLGNEQYF. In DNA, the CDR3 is TGTGCCAGCAGAAACACAGGGTTGGGAAACGAGCAGTACTTC.

CDR3 sequence reads: CASGGLGSYEQYF. The CDR3 DNA sequence: TGTGCCAGCGGGGGCTTGGGGTCCTACGAGCAGTACTTC. The chain carries TRBV6-5 and TRBJ2-7; D is perhaps TRBD1 (6 bases). Germline-derived CDR1 and CDR2 are MNHEY and SVGAGI. V was trimmed by 8 bases and J by 1 base, leaving 12 bases between them. CDR3 length: 13 amino acids.